The 27 T cell receptor beta chains listed next were all sequenced from one sample in a study of blood T cell repertoires in COVID-19. Some clones are missing from TCRdb's copy, which holds only in-frame ones; the method was immunoSEQ multiplex PCR. This table holds about 130,000 clones, around 80% found once. What was sequenced was peripheral blood. Source of these receptors: a man aged 55 to 70 who had recovered from COVID-19.

The chain recombines TRBV18 with TRBJ2-5; D perhaps matches TRBD2 (6 bases). The CDR3 contains 14 residues. The V end was cut by 2 bases, the J end by 1 base, with 8 bases between. Germline CDR1 is KGHSH and CDR2 is LQKENI. The CDR3 coding sequence is TGTGCCAGCTCACCATACGGGGGCCAAGAGACCCAGTACTTC. It codes for CASSPYGGQETQYF. The full variable domain, in which reference TRBV18 and TRBJ2-5 provide the parts outside the CDR3, is NAGVMQNPRHLVRRRGQEARLRCSPMKGHSHVYWYRQLPEEGLKFMVYLQKENIIDESGMPKERFSAEFPKEGPSILRIQQVVRGDSAAYFCASSPYGGQETQYFGPGTRLLVL.

The genes are TRBV2 and TRBJ1-6, with TRBD1 matching 8 bases. The CDR3 is 14 residues long. After removal of 2 bases from V and 8 bases from J, the junction contained 2 bases not matched to a gene. CDR1 SNHLY and CDR2 FYNNEI come from the germline V gene. This CDR3 reads CASSEQGAYSPLHF. Here the CDR3 DNA reads TGTGCCAGCAGTGAACAGGGGGCATATTCACCCCTCCACTTT.

The chain combines TRBV5-5 with TRBJ2-2; 9 bases map to TRBD2. Looked up from germline, CDR1 is SGHKS and CDR2 is YYEKEE (reference sequence). This CDR3 region has 19 residues. The junction had 19 bases not matched to a gene; V was cut back by 4 bases and J by 6 bases. This chain's CDR3 is CASSLGTVAGGRAAGELFF. CDR3 bases: TGTGCCAGCAGCCTCGGGACAGTAGCAGGCGGGAGGGCGGCCGGGGAGCTGTTTTTT.

This clone has a handful of counts. The CDR3 sequence: CASSKIQGEAFF. DNA of the CDR3: TGCGCCAGCAGCAAAATACAGGGAGAAGCTTTCTTT. This chain joins TRBV4-1 and TRBJ1-1; D may be TRBD1 (6 bases). This CDR3 has 12 residues. Deletions cut 5 bases from V and 8 bases from J, with 12 bases between. Germline V gene data show CDR1 as MGHRA and CDR2 as YSYEKL.

The chain is built from TRBV7-2 and TRBJ2-7, with D maybe TRBD2 (6 bases). The germline V and J ends were trimmed by 1 base and 6 bases, with 16 bases remaining between them. The CDR3 runs to 15 residues. CDR1 is SGHTA and CDR2 is FQGNSA in the germline V gene. The CDR3 is CASSLVEGRYGEQYF. As DNA, the CDR3 is TGTGCCAGCAGCTTAGTGGAGGGACGGTATGGCGAGCAGTACTTC.

The chain employs TRBV7-2 and TRBJ1-4; a possible D gene is TRBD1 (5 bases). This CDR3 region has 15 residues. V was clipped by 5 bases and J by 8 bases, with 18 bases between them. Germline V gene lookup returns CDR1 SGHTA and CDR2 FQGNSA. As DNA, the CDR3 is TGTGCCAGCAGCCAAAGGCCAGGGCGGGGGGAAAAACTGTTTTTT. This encodes CASSQRPGRGEKLFF.

This clone has a count of ten or more. The rearrangement uses TRBV10-3 and TRBJ1-6, with TRBD1 matching 7 bases. The V segment lost 0 bases and the J segment 10 bases; nucleotides outside the gene matches: 9. This CDR3 region has 16 residues. Germline V lookup: CDR1 ENHRY, CDR2 SYGVKD. CDR3 loop: CAISESRGGAGSPLHF. CDR3 nucleotides: TGTGCCATCAGTGAGTCGAGAGGGGGCGCTGGATCACCCCTCCACTTT.

The CDR3 loop is CASSTGTERNTIYF. The CDR3 DNA follows: TGTGCCAGCAGCACTGGGACAGAGCGAAACACCATATATTTT. The rearrangement links TRBV5-4 to TRBJ1-3, with TRBD1 matching 7 bases. Trimming removed 4 bases from V and 5 bases from J; junction bases left unmatched: 6. CDR1 and CDR2 (germline): SGHNT, YYREEE (reference sequence). The length of the CDR3 is 14 residues.

The chain carries TRBV19 and TRBJ1-5, with 7 bases that match TRBD1. The CDR3 consists of 14 residues. V trimming: 4 bases; J trimming: 7 bases; junction bases outside the gene matches: 7. Germline V gene data show CDR1 as LNHDA and CDR2 as SQIVND (reference sequence). The CDR3 sequence: CASSRGQNRQPQHF. The CDR3 DNA sequence: TGTGCCAGTAGTAGGGGACAGAACAGACAGCCCCAGCATTTT.

This sequence joins TRBV20-1 and TRBJ1-2; D possibly corresponds to TRBD1 (5 bases). Between the trimmed V and J ends, which lost 3 bases and 5 bases, there was a span of 16 bases. The CDR3 has 14 amino acids. Per germline, CDR1 DFQATT and CDR2 SNEGSKA (reference sequence). CDR3 sequence (DNA): TGCAGTGCTAGTGGACAATTGACGGCTTATGGCTACACCTTC. Protein: CSASGQLTAYGYTF.

The gene calls are TRBV6-1 and TRBJ1-1; 9 nucleotides agree with TRBD1. The V gene's germline CDR1 is MNHNS and CDR2 SASEGT. This CDR3 comprises 14 residues. The ends lost 2 bases at V and 10 bases at J; junction bases unmatched: 8. CDR3 region: CASSEPGQGMAAFF. The CDR3, as DNA: TGTGCCAGCAGTGAACCGGGACAGGGAATGGCAGCTTTCTTT.

V gene TRBV9 combines with J gene TRBJ2-3; TRBD2 matches at 8 bases. V lost 2 bases, J lost 5 bases, and 7 bases stayed unmatched. The CDR3 extends over 15 amino acids. Per germline, CDR1 SGDLS and CDR2 YYNGEE. CDR3: CASSVGTRSQDTQYF. The CDR3, as DNA: TGTGCCAGCAGCGTTGGGACTAGGAGTCAAGATACGCAGTATTTT.

This clone was observed a few times. The chain carries TRBV9 and TRBJ1-1, with D possibly matching TRBD1 (5 bases). The ends were cut back, 2 bases at V and 2 bases at J, with 7 bases in the middle. Germline loops: CDR1 SGDLS, CDR2 YYNGEE. The CDR3 has 13 residues. CDR3 protein: CASSVTANTEAFF. The DNA of the CDR3 is TGTGCCAGCAGCGTGACAGCTAACACTGAAGCTTTCTTT.

V and J are TRBV5-1 and TRBJ1-1; possibly TRBD1 for D (5 bases). CDR3 length equals 14 residues. The V end lost 4 bases, the J end lost 6 bases, and 16 bases lay between the germline ends. Germline V CDR1 and CDR2: SGHRS, YFSETQ. CDR3 nucleotides: TGCGCCAGCAGCCCCCGGCCGGGGGACGCTGAAGCTTTCTTT. Residues: CASSPRPGDAEAFF.

The chain has TRBV6-2 or TRBV6-3 and TRBJ2-1; TRBD1 agrees at 8 bases. J lost 4 bases, V lost 6 bases, and 11 bases had no gene match. This CDR3 has 16 residues. The germline gives CDR1 MNHEY, CDR2 SVGEGT. The CDR3 here is CASSPGQGGRYNEQFF. In DNA, the CDR3 is TGTGCCAGCAGCCCCGGACAGGGAGGAAGGTACAATGAGCAGTTCTTC.

J is TRBJ1-4 and V is TRBV19, with 10 bases identical to TRBD1. The length of the CDR3 is 16 residues. The germline V gene encodes CDR1 LNHDA and CDR2 SQIVND (reference sequence). The J segment lost 5 bases and the V segment lost 1 base, leaving 4 bases of the junction unmatched. For the CDR3, the DNA is TGTGCCAGTAGTATAGCTCCGGGACAGGGGAATGAAAAACTGTTTTTT. Protein sequence: CASSIAPGQGNEKLFF.

The chain recombines TRBV27 with TRBJ1-2, with 10 bases identical to TRBD1. Germline trimming cut 7 bases from V and 8 bases from J; bases unmatched to any gene: 4. This CDR3 is built from 12 residues. Germline assignment: CDR1 MNHEY and CDR2 SMNVEV (reference sequence). The CDR3 reads CASMGTGEGYTF. In nucleotides, the CDR3 is TGTGCCAGCATGGGGACAGGGGAAGGCTACACCTTC.

The V call is TRBV4-3, the J call TRBJ1-6; no clear D gene. Germline assignment: CDR1 LGHNA and CDR2 YSLEER. The V end was cut by 0 bases, the J end by 10 bases, with 10 bases between. CDR3 length equals 14 residues. The CDR3 coding sequence is TGCGCCAGCAGCCAAGATGTGAGGGAATCACCCCTCCACTTT. Its translation: CASSQDVRESPLHF.

This chain joins TRBV29-1 and TRBJ1-4; D is unresolved. V was clipped by 3 bases and J by 7 bases, with 9 bases between them. The CDR3 extends over 12 amino acids. CDR1 and CDR2 from the germline V gene are SQVTM and ANQGSEA. The CDR3 DNA reads TGCAGCGTTGAGTCGGGAGGTGAAAAACTGTTTTTT. Encoded protein: CSVESGGEKLFF.

This clone was observed once. The CDR3 reads CASSLERGADSDTQYF. In DNA form, the CDR3 reads TGTGCCAGCAGCTTAGAGCGGGGGGCCGATTCAGATACGCAGTATTTT. This chain joins TRBV7-9 and TRBJ2-3, with TRBD2 matching 9 bases. The CDR3 covers 16 residues. Germline V gives CDR1 SEHNR, CDR2 FQNEAQ (reference sequence). Losses at the gene ends were 1 base for V and 4 bases for J; bases not matched to a gene: 6.

This clone was found a few times. The gene calls are TRBV18 and TRBJ2-7; 10 positions match TRBD2. The CDR3 sequence is 14 residues long. The V gene's germline CDR1 is KGHSH and CDR2 LQKENI. The V segment lost 6 bases and the J segment 2 bases; nucleotides outside the gene matches: 4. The CDR3 bases are TGTGCCAGCTCCTTGAGCGGGGGGGCCTACGAGCAGTACTTC. It specifies CASSLSGGAYEQYF.

This clone has a single count. The rearrangement uses TRBV5-1 and TRBJ2-2, with a weak D call TRBD1 (6 bases). CDR1 is SGHRS, CDR2 YFSETQ, per germline. Trimming removed 2 bases from V and 5 bases from J, with 13 bases in between. The CDR3 has 15 amino acids. CDR3: CASSFSQGPTGELFF. The CDR3, as DNA: TGCGCCAGCAGCTTCTCACAGGGACCTACCGGGGAGCTGTTTTTT.

The chain recombines TRBV11-2 with TRBJ2-2; possible D gene TRBD1, 5 bases. The V end was cut by 3 bases, the J end by 7 bases, with 15 bases between. The CDR3 covers 15 residues. Germline loops: CDR1 SGHAT, CDR2 FQNNGV. The CDR3 DNA reads TGTGCCAGCAGCTTTCCCCAGGGTATGGGCGGGGAGCTGTTTTTT. Translated, it gives CASSFPQGMGGELFF.

The CDR3 DNA sequence: TGTGCCAGCAGCTCGAGCGGGGGGGCCAGTGGTGAGCAGTTCTTC. Translation gives CASSSSGGASGEQFF. V and J are TRBV11-3 and TRBJ2-1, with 10 bases identical to TRBD2. V lost 4 bases to trimming and J lost 9 bases; unmatched junction nucleotides: 9. Germline V lookup: CDR1 SGHNT, CDR2 YENEEA. The CDR3 is made up of 15 amino acids.

There are a few counts of this clone. This chain links TRBV7-6 with TRBJ2-7; 10 bases match TRBD2. V shed 1 base, J shed 2 bases, and the junction held 2 bases outside the gene matches. Germline CDR1 reads SGHVS; CDR2 reads FNYEAQ. This CDR3 contains 15 residues. CDR3 sequence reads: CASSLGGLAAYEQYF. CDR3 nucleotide sequence: TGTGCCAGCAGCTTAGGTGGACTAGCGGCCTACGAGCAGTACTTC.

This clone has just one count. This chain joins TRBV28 and TRBJ2-5; D might be TRBD2 (6 bases). CDR3 length: 16 residues. V was pared by 3 bases and J by 0 bases, with 14 bases between. Per germline, CDR1 MDHEN and CDR2 SYDVKM. In DNA form, the CDR3 reads TGTGCCAGCAGTTTGATCGGACTACCGTACCAAGAGACCCAGTACTTC. Translating it yields CASSLIGLPYQETQYF.

For the CDR3, the DNA is TGTGCCTGGAGCCTAAAGGGGACAGGGAAGCCTGTCGAGCAGTACTTC. Translation gives CAWSLKGTGKPVEQYF. This rearrangement joins TRBV30 to TRBJ2-7, with 9 bases identical to TRBD1. This CDR3 has 16 residues. Germline trimming cut 3 bases from V and 6 bases from J; bases unmatched to any gene: 15. Germline values: CDR1 GTSNPN, CDR2 SVGIG (reference sequence).